The 17 T cell receptor beta chains reported below all come from one sample, sequenced in a study of shared clonotypes between healthy human individuals. Profiling relied on immunoSEQ multiplex PCR, and the TCRdb table lists in-frame clones only, not all of them. The table shows about 2.1 million clones, with about 93% occurring only once. The naive CD8 population came from CD45RO-negative cells selected for CCR7, without terminally differentiated effector memory CD45RA+ cells. Sequencing input: naive CD8+ T cells from PBMCs. These receptors originate from a man between 18 and 35 years old in good health. Some clones in this sample may be carry-over from other donors' samples.

The chain uses TRBV4-3 and TRBJ1-1; 9 bases line up with TRBD1. V lost 3 bases to trimming and J lost 6 bases; unmatched junction nucleotides: 8. The CDR3 loop spans 15 amino acids. Per the germline V gene, CDR1 is LGHNA and CDR2 is YSLEER. CDR3 DNA sequence: TGCGCCAGCAGCCAGTGGGACAGGGTGGGCTCTGAAGCTTTCTTT. It codes for CASSQWDRVGSEAFF.

The chain is built from TRBV19 and TRBJ1-5; D ambiguous. With 0 bases removed from V and 5 bases from J, the gap between germline ends came to 8 bases. This CDR3 contains 14 residues. Germline CDR1 LNHDA, CDR2 SQIVND (reference sequence). The CDR3 DNA reads as TGTGCCAGTAGTATAGATCAGGACGATCAGCCCCAGCATTTT. Translation gives CASSIDQDDQPQHF.

This chain joins TRBV7-9 and TRBJ2-5; 7 bases are a match to TRBD2. With V trimmed by 7 bases and J by 11 bases, 7 bases remained unmatched. The germline V gene has CDR1 SEHNR and CDR2 FQNEAQ (reference sequence). The CDR3 contains 11 residues. This CDR3 reads CASKTGGMQYF. CDR3 DNA: TGTGCCAGCAAGACGGGGGGTATGCAGTACTTC.

The chain uses TRBV2 and TRBJ2-5, with D tentatively TRBD2 (5 bases). Germline CDR1 SNHLY, CDR2 FYNNEI. The CDR3 covers 15 residues. The V and J ends lost 3 bases and 5 bases respectively, with 16 bases between them. CDR3 coding DNA: TGTGCCAGCAGTGATGAGGGCTTCACCGGGGAGACCCAGTACTTC. As protein: CASSDEGFTGETQYF.

Remarks on this clone: The sample carries other DNA sequences with the same CDR3. This chain links TRBV27 with TRBJ2-7, with 9 positions matching TRBD1. The V gene end was trimmed by 3 bases and the J gene end by 1 base; junction bases not matched to a gene: 7. CDR3 length: 16 residues. CDR1 and CDR2 (germline): MNHEY, SMNVEV (reference sequence). CDR3 coding DNA: TGTGCCAGCAGTTTGGCTCCCGGGACAGGGTCCTACGAGCAGTACTTC. The encoded protein is CASSLAPGTGSYEQYF.

V gene TRBV27 combines with J gene TRBJ2-1; tentatively, D is TRBD1 or TRBD2 (5 bases each). Trimming removed 0 bases from V and 8 bases from J, with 20 bases in between. The germline CDR1 and CDR2 sequences are MNHEY and SMNVEV (reference sequence). The CDR3 sequence is 17 residues long. The CDR3 DNA sequence: TGTGCCAGCAGTTTATCCACGGGTATCGGGGCTTGGGATGAGCAGTTCTTC. This sequence encodes CASSLSTGIGAWDEQFF.

The V call is TRBV19, the J call TRBJ1-5, with a possible D match to TRBD1 (5 bases). The length of the CDR3 is 17 residues. Trimming removed 1 base from V and 0 bases from J, with 13 bases in between. The germline V gene has CDR1 LNHDA and CDR2 SQIVND (reference sequence). The CDR3 region has the DNA TGTGCCAGTAGTATAGGAGAGGACACTTATAGCAATCAGCCCCAGCATTTT. Protein product: CASSIGEDTYSNQPQHF.

The CDR3 is CASSEGRVGETQYF. CDR3 nucleotide sequence: TGTGCCAGCAGTGAAGGGCGAGTAGGAGAGACCCAGTACTTC. The gene calls are TRBV6-1 and TRBJ2-5, with D unresolved. Germline V CDR1 and CDR2: MNHNS, SASEGT. The CDR3 length is 14 residues. Trimming took off 1 base at V and 4 bases at J, with 10 bases between the two ends.

The chain joins TRBV25-1 to TRBJ2-2, with no clear D. This CDR3 has 15 amino acids. Between the trimmed V and J ends, which lost 8 bases and 3 bases, there was a span of 16 bases. Germline CDR1 MGHDK, CDR2 SYGVNS. The CDR3 sequence is CASARADSYTGELFF. As DNA, the CDR3 is TGTGCCAGCGCACGGGCGGATTCTTACACCGGGGAGCTGTTTTTT.

Turning to this clone: The sample has other DNA sequences that encode this CDR3 too. The chain is built from TRBV7-9 and TRBJ2-2; no firm D call. This CDR3 has 12 residues. Trimming stripped 1 base from V and 4 bases from J, with 1 base between. CDR1 and CDR2 from the germline V gene are SEHNR and FQNEAQ (reference sequence). Here the CDR3 DNA reads TGTGCCAGCAGCTTAGGCACCGGGGAGCTGTTTTTT. Its translation is CASSLGTGELFF.

The chain joins TRBV19 to TRBJ1-1, with TRBD1 identical over 7 bases. Germline V CDR1 and CDR2: LNHDA, SQIVND (reference sequence). The CDR3 has 15 amino acids. The junction had 7 bases not matched to a gene; V was cut back by 2 bases and J by 4 bases. The DNA of the CDR3 is TGTGCCAGTAGTATATATAAAGGGGGCACCACTGAAGCTTTCTTT. This sequence encodes CASSIYKGGTTEAFF. The complete variable domain, with remaining parts taken from reference TRBV19 and TRBJ1-1, reads DGGITQSPKYLFRKEGQNVTLSCEQNLNHDAMYWYRQDPGQGLRLIYYSQIVNDFQKGDIAEGYSVSREKKESFPLTVTSAQKNPTAFYLCASSIYKGGTTEAFFGQGTRLTVV.

This chain joins TRBV28 and TRBJ2-1; D is possibly TRBD2 (6 bases). Germline-derived CDR1 and CDR2 are MDHEN and SYDVKM. The germline V and J ends were trimmed by 2 bases and 0 bases, with 8 bases remaining between them. The length of the CDR3 is 15 residues. The chain's CDR3 is CASSLGGPSYNEQFF. The CDR3 nucleotides read TGTGCCAGCAGTTTAGGAGGGCCCTCCTACAATGAGCAGTTCTTC.

This clone was detected only a few times. This rearrangement joins TRBV11-2 to TRBJ2-2, with D possibly matching TRBD1 (6 bases). Trimming left V 1 base short and J 7 bases short, with 22 bases between. In germline, CDR1 is SGHAT, CDR2 FQNNGV. The CDR3 has 18 amino acids. CDR3 in DNA: TGTGCCAGCAGCTTAGCCCTATACGACAGGCTGGGGAACGGGGAGCTGTTTTTT. This sequence encodes CASSLALYDRLGNGELFF.

The gene calls are TRBV28 and TRBJ2-1; 7 positions match TRBD2. V lost 6 bases, J lost 3 bases, and 8 bases stayed unmatched. The CDR3 length is 15 residues. The germline V gene encodes CDR1 MDHEN and CDR2 SYDVKM. CDR3 nucleotides: TGTGCCAGCAGGACAAAGCGGGGCTACTACAATGAGCAGTTCTTC. Protein product: CASRTKRGYYNEQFF.

The rearrangement links TRBV5-1 to TRBJ2-7; 7 bases map to TRBD1. In germline, CDR1 is SGHRS, CDR2 YFSETQ. Trimming at V came to 9 bases and at J to 0 bases, leaving 12 bases not matched to a gene. There are 15 residues in the CDR3. CDR3 loop: CAIEGGGNDSYEQYF. The CDR3 region has the DNA TGCGCCATAGAAGGGGGCGGTAATGACTCCTACGAGCAGTACTTC.

The chain employs TRBV18 and TRBJ2-7, with 9 bases fitting TRBD1. Germline V gene sequence: CDR1 KGHSH, CDR2 LQKENI. The CDR3 covers 18 residues. V lost 3 bases and J lost 3; bases outside the gene matches: 15. The CDR3 is CASSPEDRGLGANYEQYF. CDR3 in DNA: TGTGCCAGCTCACCCGAAGACAGGGGGTTGGGGGCCAACTACGAGCAGTACTTC.

V gene TRBV7-8 combines with J gene TRBJ2-7, with D maybe TRBD2 (6 bases). The CDR3 spans 17 residues. Looked up from germline, CDR1 is SGHVS and CDR2 is FQNEAQ. V was shortened by 2 bases and J by 5 bases, with 22 bases between the two germline ends. The CDR3, as DNA: TGTGCCAGCAGCTTACCTAAGGATGGGGGAGGATGGCACGAGCAGTACTTC. It encodes CASSLPKDGGGWHEQYF.